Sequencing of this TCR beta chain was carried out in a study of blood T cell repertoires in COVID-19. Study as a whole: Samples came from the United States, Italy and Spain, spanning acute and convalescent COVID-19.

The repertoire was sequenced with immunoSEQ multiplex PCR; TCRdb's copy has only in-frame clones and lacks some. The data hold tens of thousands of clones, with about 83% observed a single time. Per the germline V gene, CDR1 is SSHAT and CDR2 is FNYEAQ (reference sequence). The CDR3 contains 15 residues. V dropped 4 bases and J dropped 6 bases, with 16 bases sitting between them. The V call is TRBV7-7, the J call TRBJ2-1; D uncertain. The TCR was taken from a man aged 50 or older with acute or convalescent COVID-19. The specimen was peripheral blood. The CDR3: CASSSSDSPGNEQFF. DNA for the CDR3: TGTGCCAGCAGCTCAAGTGACTCCCCGGGCAATGAGCAGTTCTTC.